A single sample gave rise to the 24 T cell receptor beta chains below, sequenced in a study of control samples from healthy donors and cancer patients. The repertoire was sequenced with immunoSEQ multiplex PCR; TCRdb's copy has only in-frame clones and lacks some. The top ten clones hold 2.4% of a sample with roughly 150,000 clones, 93% of them seen once. Sequenced: blood. These receptors came from a middle-aged man in good health.

The chain joins TRBV4-1 to TRBJ2-1; 14 nucleotides match TRBD2. J lost 1 base, V lost 4 bases, and 15 bases had no gene match. The length of the CDR3 is 21 residues. Germline V gene lookup returns CDR1 MGHRA and CDR2 YSYEKL. Here the CDR3 reads CASSPVSPGLAGVRSYNEQFF. The CDR3 DNA is TGCGCCAGCAGCCCAGTATCTCCGGGACTAGCGGGAGTTCGGTCCTACAATGAGCAGTTCTTC.

This clone showed up just a few times. The gene calls are TRBV2 and TRBJ1-5; 8 bases match TRBD1. V trimming: 11 bases; J trimming: 3 bases; junction bases outside the gene matches: 6. The CDR3 runs to 13 residues. The germline CDR1 and CDR2 sequences are SNHLY and FYNNEI. The CDR3 sequence: CAGRTGSNQPQHF. CDR3 nucleotides: TGTGCCGGGCGGACAGGGTCCAATCAGCCCCAGCATTTT.

This clone was counted once. The chain is built from TRBV12-3 or TRBV12-4 and TRBJ2-7; D gene uncertain. The V gene lost 4 bases and the J gene lost 5 bases, with 9 bases spanning the gap. This CDR3 has 12 residues. The CDR3 region has the DNA TGTGCCAGCAGTTCAGTCTTGAACGAGCAGTACTTC. Its translation is CASSSVLNEQYF.

The chain recombines TRBV9 with TRBJ2-3, with TRBD1 identical over 7 bases. This CDR3 spans 17 amino acids. J was trimmed by 4 bases and V by 4 bases; bases with no gene match: 15. Germline assignment: CDR1 SGDLS and CDR2 YYNGEE. This chain's CDR3 is CASSKGAARQGPDTQYF. The CDR3 coding sequence is TGTGCCAGCAGCAAAGGAGCCGCGAGACAGGGCCCAGATACGCAGTATTTT.

The genes are TRBV28 and TRBJ1-6; 7 bases line up with TRBD1. The CDR3 runs to 13 residues. V shed 4 bases and J 12 bases; nucleotides not matched to a gene: 6. The germline CDR1 and CDR2 sequences are MDHEN and SYDVKM. The CDR3 region has the DNA TGTGCCAGCAGTTCCCGGGACAGATTACCCCTCCACTTT. This encodes CASSSRDRLPLHF.

The chain employs TRBV11-2 and TRBJ1-5; D uncertain. V lost 5 bases, J lost 4 bases, and 9 bases lay in between. The CDR3 totals 13 residues. The germline V gene encodes CDR1 SGHAT and CDR2 FQNNGV. DNA for the CDR3: TGTGCCAGCAGCCCGCACCAGAATCAGCCCCAGCATTTT. It translates to CASSPHQNQPQHF.

This chain links TRBV19 with TRBJ1-2; D perhaps matches TRBD1 (5 bases). Trimming removed 2 bases from V and 5 bases from J, with 9 bases in between. This CDR3 is 13 amino acids long. CDR1 and CDR2 from the germline V gene are LNHDA and SQIVND (reference sequence). The CDR3 DNA reads as TGTGCCAGTAGTATACCCAGGGAATATGGCTACACCTTC. It is translated as CASSIPREYGYTF. Full variable domain (missing parts from reference TRBV19 and TRBJ1-2): DGGITQSPKYLFRKEGQNVTLSCEQNLNHDAMYWYRQDPGQGLRLIYYSQIVNDFQKGDIAEGYSVSREKKESFPLTVTSAQKNPTAFYLCASSIPREYGYTFGSGTRLTVV.

This clone is a singleton in its sample. CDR3 sequence (DNA): TGTGCCAGCAGCTCGGGACTAGCGGGGAGCTCCTACAATGAGCAGTTCTTC. Translation gives CASSSGLAGSSYNEQFF. This rearrangement joins TRBV7-6 to TRBJ2-1; 13 bases agree with TRBD2. This CDR3 contains 17 residues. In germline, CDR1 is SGHVS, CDR2 FNYEAQ. The V segment lost 4 bases and the J segment 0 bases; nucleotides outside the gene matches: 3.

The gene calls are TRBV2 and TRBJ1-5; the D is unclear. The germline V and J ends were trimmed by 7 bases and 0 bases, with 7 bases remaining between them. This CDR3 comprises 13 residues. Germline V gene data show CDR1 as SNHLY and CDR2 as FYNNEI. CDR3 nucleotide sequence: TGTGCCAGCAACATTAATAGCAATCAGCCCCAGCATTTT. It is translated as CASNINSNQPQHF.

The chain employs TRBV7-6 and TRBJ2-7, with D possibly matching TRBD1 (5 bases). CDR3 length: 15 residues. From germline, CDR1 is SGHVS and CDR2 FNYEAQ. V was pared by 2 bases and J by 1 base, with 12 bases between. The CDR3 is CASSLNQGGSYEQYF. The CDR3 DNA is TGTGCCAGCAGCTTAAACCAGGGTGGTTCCTACGAGCAGTACTTC.

The genes are TRBV7-8 and TRBJ2-2, with 7 positions matching TRBD2. Germline lookup yields CDR1 SGHVS and CDR2 FQNEAQ. The V and J ends lost 0 bases and 4 bases, in that order; junction bases with no gene match: 8. The CDR3 totals 17 residues. CDR3 bases: TGTGCCAGCAGCTTAGCGATTAGCGGGCGTGGCACCGGGGAGCTGTTTTTT. Its translation is CASSLAISGRGTGELFF.

The V call is TRBV4-1, the J call TRBJ2-1; 15 bases are shared with TRBD2. After removal of 4 bases from V and 8 bases from J, the junction contained 0 bases not matched to a gene. The CDR3 totals 14 residues. Germline loops: CDR1 MGHRA, CDR2 YSYEKL. The CDR3 sequence: CASSRTSGGDEQFF. In DNA form, the CDR3 reads TGCGCCAGCAGCCGGACTAGCGGGGGGGATGAGCAGTTCTTC.

The V gene is TRBV20-1, the J gene TRBJ2-3, with 8 bases fitting TRBD2. Germline CDR1 is DFQATT and CDR2 is SNEGSKA (reference sequence). The CDR3 is 17 residues long. J gave up 2 bases and V 3 bases, and 13 bases lay outside the gene matches. Written as DNA, the CDR3 is TGCAGTGCTAGTCCATCTTCCGGGACTAGAACCACAGATACGCAGTATTTT. This encodes CSASPSSGTRTTDTQYF.

The count of this clone is one. The chain has TRBV29-1 and TRBJ2-5, with TRBD2 matching 12 bases. V lost 5 bases to trimming and J lost 4 bases; unmatched junction nucleotides: 8. Germline values: CDR1 SQVTM, CDR2 ANQGSEA. CDR3 size: 15 residues. The CDR3 loop is CSVKGLAGGIETQYF. CDR3 sequence (DNA): TGCAGCGTTAAGGGACTAGCGGGTGGGATAGAGACCCAGTACTTC. The full variable domain, in which reference TRBV29-1 and TRBJ2-5 provide the parts outside the CDR3, is SAVISQKPSRDICQRGTSLTIQCQVDSQVTMMFWYRQQPGQSLTLIATANQGSEATYESGFVIDKFPISRPNLTFSTLTVSNMSPEDSSIYLCSVKGLAGGIETQYFGPGTRLLVL.

The chain has TRBV27 and TRBJ2-7; a weak D match, TRBD1 (6 bases). Per germline, CDR1 MNHEY and CDR2 SMNVEV (reference sequence). V was shortened by 3 bases and J by 7 bases, with 19 bases between the two germline ends. This CDR3 has 15 residues. The CDR3 sequence: CASSFASAIGQEQYF. The CDR3 DNA is TGTGCCAGCAGTTTTGCCTCGGCCATTGGACAGGAGCAGTACTTC.

This clone was seen a handful of times. The V and J genes are TRBV7-9 and TRBJ2-7; 7 nucleotides line up with TRBD1. J lost 5 bases, V lost 4 bases, and 11 bases had no gene match. This CDR3 has 15 residues. Germline-derived CDR1 and CDR2 are SEHNR and FQNEAQ (reference sequence). In nucleotides, the CDR3 is TGTGCCAGCAGCTACCTACAGGGGACGAGGAACGAGCAGTACTTC. It translates to CASSYLQGTRNEQYF.

The chain has TRBV29-1 and TRBJ2-7; weak D call: TRBD2 (6 bases). The CDR3 extends over 14 amino acids. Trimming removed 7 bases at V and 4 bases at J, with 20 bases between. Germline V CDR1 and CDR2: SQVTM, ANQGSEA. Here the CDR3 DNA reads TGCAGCGCCGGGGGAAGGGATTCCACTTACGAGCAGTACTTC. Translated: CSAGGRDSTYEQYF.

A few counts support this clone. The V and J genes are TRBV5-6 and TRBJ2-7, with TRBD1 matching 10 bases. Losses at the gene ends were 4 bases for V and 1 base for J; bases not matched to a gene: 5. CDR1 is SGHDT, CDR2 YYEEEE, per germline. The CDR3 is made up of 15 amino acids. The CDR3 loop is CASSETGGGSYEQYF. The CDR3 DNA follows: TGTGCCAGCAGCGAGACAGGGGGCGGGTCCTACGAGCAGTACTTC.

The chain uses TRBV5-1 and TRBJ2-1, with D perhaps matching TRBD2 (6 bases). Germline lookup yields CDR1 SGHRS and CDR2 YFSETQ. The CDR3 loop spans 16 amino acids. V was clipped by 0 bases and J by 6 bases, with 16 bases between them. As DNA, the CDR3 is TGCGCCAGCAGCTTGGGGGAGATGGAGGGCCTCAATGAGCAGTTCTTC. This codes for CASSLGEMEGLNEQFF. The complete variable domain, with remaining parts taken from reference TRBV5-1 and TRBJ2-1, reads KAGVTQTPRYLIKTRGQQVTLSCSPISGHRSVSWYQQTPGQGLQFLFEYFSETQRNKGNFPGRFSGRQFSNSRSEMNVSTLELGDSALYLCASSLGEMEGLNEQFFGPGTRLTVL.

The rearrangement links TRBV6-5 to TRBJ2-5; D might be TRBD2 (6 bases). CDR3 length: 13 residues. V was trimmed by 6 bases and J by 5 bases, leaving 13 bases between them. The V gene's germline CDR1 is MNHEY and CDR2 SVGAGI. CDR3 residues: CASRSGVRETQYF. Here the CDR3 DNA reads TGTGCCAGCAGGTCGGGGGTGCGGGAGACCCAGTACTTC.

The J gene is TRBJ2-7, the V gene TRBV7-6; D gene unclear. This CDR3 has 14 amino acids. Trimming cost V 1 base and J 1 base, with 8 bases left between them. CDR1 is SGHVS, CDR2 FNYEAQ, per germline. CDR3 bases: TGTGCCAGCAGCTTAGGGCAGAAGTCCTACGAGCAGTACTTC. This gives the protein CASSLGQKSYEQYF.

J is TRBJ1-3 and V is TRBV9; 7 bases match TRBD1. Germline CDR1 and CDR2: SGDLS and YYNGEE. This CDR3 has 14 amino acids. Trimming at V came to 3 bases and at J to 0 bases, leaving 0 bases not matched to a gene. This chain's CDR3 is CASSGQGSGNTIYF. In DNA form, the CDR3 reads TGTGCCAGCAGCGGACAGGGCTCTGGAAACACCATATATTTT.

V is TRBV19 and J is TRBJ1-6; maybe TRBD1 (5 bases). Trimming stripped 1 base from V and 10 bases from J, with 11 bases between. The CDR3 spans 14 residues. CDR1 is LNHDA, CDR2 SQIVND, per germline (reference sequence). The DNA of the CDR3 is TGTGCCAGTAGTATAGCTGGGACCGAATCACCCCTCCACTTT. This encodes CASSIAGTESPLHF. Supplemented by reference TRBV19 and TRBJ1-6, the full variable domain reads DGGITQSPKYLFRKEGQNVTLSCEQNLNHDAMYWYRQDPGQGLRLIYYSQIVNDFQKGDIAEGYSVSREKKESFPLTVTSAQKNPTAFYLCASSIAGTESPLHFGNGTRLTVT.

Written as DNA, the CDR3 is TGTGCCAGCAGTGCCGGGACAGGGGCTAGAGAAGCTTTCTTT. Its protein product is CASSAGTGAREAFF. The V gene is TRBV27, the J gene TRBJ1-1; 10 nucleotides line up with TRBD1. Germline CDR1 is MNHEY and CDR2 is SMNVEV (reference sequence). This CDR3 has 14 residues. The ends lost 5 bases at V and 8 bases at J; junction bases unmatched: 8.